The 23 T cell receptor beta chains in this list originate from one sample, sequenced in a study of blood T cell repertoires in COVID-19. Assay used: immunoSEQ multiplex PCR; TCRdb lists only in-frame clones, some missing. The table records over 35,000 clones, 75% to 90% of them present only once. The material sequenced was peripheral blood. The receptors originated from a man aged 60-69 years with active or convalescent COVID-19.

The chain combines TRBV27 with TRBJ2-3, with 7 bases that match TRBD2. The germline CDR1 and CDR2 sequences are MNHEY and SMNVEV (reference sequence). The V and J ends lost 5 bases and 4 bases, in that order; junction bases with no gene match: 9. The CDR3 consists of 15 residues. CDR3 bases: TGTGCCAGCAGTCCAACCCGGACTAGTCCAGATACGCAGTATTTT. Encoded protein: CASSPTRTSPDTQYF.

The chain has TRBV11-2 and TRBJ2-5; the D is unclear. The length of the CDR3 is 11 residues. Per the germline V gene, CDR1 is SGHAT and CDR2 is FQNNGV. V was shortened by 5 bases and J by 4 bases, with 5 bases between the two germline ends. CDR3 bases: TGTGCCAGCAGCACCGGAGAGACCCAGTACTTC. This sequence encodes CASSTGETQYF.

The chain recombines TRBV5-6 with TRBJ2-7; 8 nucleotides line up with TRBD1. Germline V gives CDR1 SGHDT, CDR2 YYEEEE. V trimming: 4 bases; J trimming: 7 bases; junction bases outside the gene matches: 7. The CDR3 loop spans 13 amino acids. The CDR3 region is CASSPLDRVEQYV. The DNA for the CDR3 is TGTGCCAGCAGCCCGCTGGACAGGGTGGAGCAGTACGTC.

The rearrangement links TRBV3-1 (or the pseudogene TRBV3-2) to TRBJ2-5, with 10 bases that match TRBD2. This CDR3 contains 17 residues. CDR1 is LGHDT, CDR2 YNNKEL, per germline (reference sequence). Trimming removed 0 bases from V and 1 base from J; junction bases left unmatched: 5. CDR3 sequence reads: CASSQDLVAGGQETQYF. DNA for the CDR3: TGTGCCAGCAGCCAAGATCTGGTAGCGGGAGGCCAAGAGACCCAGTACTTC.

V and J are TRBV6-6 and TRBJ1-2, with TRBD1 matching over 9 bases. CDR3 length equals 14 residues. The V segment lost 6 bases and the J segment 6 bases; nucleotides outside the gene matches: 8. Germline CDR1 MNHNY, CDR2 SVGAGI (reference sequence). The CDR3 spells CASSPGQGLNGYTF. The CDR3 region has the DNA TGTGCCAGCAGCCCCGGACAGGGGTTGAATGGCTACACCTTC.

This chain links TRBV6-5 with TRBJ2-4; 10 nucleotides align to TRBD2. Germline V gives CDR1 MNHEY, CDR2 SVGAGI. CDR3 length: 14 residues. With 7 bases clipped from V and 14 bases from J, the junction kept 14 bases outside the gene matches. The CDR3 DNA sequence: TGTGCCAGCACCCCAAAGGGCCTAGCGGGAGTTAAGTACTTC. Protein: CASTPKGLAGVKYF.

As concerns this clone: At the DNA level, this CDR3 is encoded by other sequences in the same sample as well. This sequence joins TRBV5-1 and TRBJ1-2, with 9 nucleotides matching TRBD1. Germline values: CDR1 SGHRS, CDR2 YFSETQ. This CDR3 spans 15 amino acids. J lost 8 bases, V lost 1 base, and 9 bases had no gene match. The CDR3 loop reads CASSLLTGGSGGYTF. The CDR3 bases are TGCGCCAGCAGCTTGCTGACAGGGGGTTCGGGCGGCTACACCTTC.

This chain joins TRBV10-3 and TRBJ1-1; tentative D call: TRBD1 (5 bases). CDR1 is ENHRY, CDR2 SYGVKD, per germline. Trimming stripped 4 bases from V and 0 bases from J, with 6 bases between. The CDR3 has 13 amino acids. The CDR3 DNA sequence: TGTGCCATCAGTGGGGGCCTGAACACTGAAGCTTTCTTT. It encodes CAISGGLNTEAFF.

CDR3 bases: TGTGCCAGCAGTCCCAACCGGGACAGCTACAATCAGCCCCAGCATTTT. Its translation is CASSPNRDSYNQPQHF. The chain joins TRBV28 to TRBJ1-5, with 7 positions matching TRBD1. CDR1 is MDHEN and CDR2 is SYDVKM in the germline V gene. The CDR3 has 16 amino acids. V lost 5 bases to trimming and J lost 3 bases; unmatched junction nucleotides: 10.

This chain links TRBV10-2 with TRBJ2-6; no definite D call. Trimming pared 2 bases from V and 0 bases from J, leaving 8 bases between. The CDR3 has 16 residues. The V gene's germline CDR1 is WSHSY and CDR2 SAAADI. CDR3 loop: CASSEAGSSGANVLTF. The CDR3, as DNA: TGCGCCAGCAGTGAGGCAGGAAGCTCTGGGGCCAACGTCCTGACTTTC.

The V and J genes are TRBV28 and TRBJ1-1, with 11 bases lining up with TRBD1. CDR3 size: 15 residues. V shed 5 bases, J shed 4 bases, and the junction held 6 bases outside the gene matches. The germline gives CDR1 MDHEN, CDR2 SYDVKM. The CDR3 region is CASSRTGTGGTEAFF. The CDR3 coding sequence is TGTGCCAGCAGTCGCACAGGGACAGGGGGCACTGAAGCTTTCTTT.

The chain couples TRBV6-5 to TRBJ2-5; 8 bases match TRBD2. Germline trimming cut 7 bases from V and 5 bases from J; bases unmatched to any gene: 9. There are 14 residues in the CDR3. Germline V gene lookup returns CDR1 MNHEY and CDR2 SVGAGI. The CDR3 DNA reads as TGTGCCAGCATTCCGGGAGGGCCGGGGGAGACCCAGTACTTC. Its translation: CASIPGGPGETQYF.

A single count supports this clone. The rearrangement links TRBV7-9 to TRBJ2-5, with 7 bases fitting TRBD2. The CDR3 contains 14 residues. J lost 5 bases, V lost 5 bases, and 8 bases had no gene match. Germline CDR1 is SEHNR and CDR2 is FQNEAQ (reference sequence). Here the CDR3 reads CASSLPGGVETQYF. As DNA, the CDR3 is TGTGCCAGCAGCCTCCCGGGGGGAGTTGAGACCCAGTACTTC. The full variable domain, with the rest looked up from reference TRBV7-9 and TRBJ2-5, is DTGVSQNPRHKITKRGQNVTFRCDPISEHNRLYWYRQTLGQGPEFLTYFQNEAQLEKSRLLSDRFSAERPKGSFSTLEIQRTEQGDSAMYLCASSLPGGVETQYFGPGTRLLVL.

The chain has TRBV10-2 and TRBJ2-5; D is unclear. CDR1 WSHSY and CDR2 SAAADI come from the germline V gene. The CDR3 length is 14 residues. Trimming stripped 3 bases from V and 6 bases from J, with 14 bases between. CDR3 protein: CASSEEATLQTQYF. Written as DNA, the CDR3 is TGCGCCAGCAGTGAAGAGGCCACGCTACAGACCCAGTACTTC.

The chain links TRBV7-8 to TRBJ2-2, with D unresolved. With 2 bases removed from V and 1 base from J, the gap between germline ends came to 8 bases. CDR1 and CDR2 (germline): SGHVS, FQNEAQ. The CDR3 is made up of 15 amino acids. The CDR3 region has the DNA TGTGCCAGCAGCTTAAGCCGCGGGAACACCGGGGAGCTGTTTTTT. Amino acids: CASSLSRGNTGELFF.

The chain links TRBV5-6 to TRBJ2-1; 9 bases are a match to TRBD2. From germline, CDR1 is SGHDT and CDR2 YYEEEE. The ends lost 4 bases at V and 0 bases at J; junction bases unmatched: 11. The CDR3 is 18 residues long. CDR3: CASSPGLAGLTSYNEQFF. As DNA, the CDR3 is TGTGCCAGCAGCCCGGGGCTAGCGGGACTTACCTCCTACAATGAGCAGTTCTTC. Using reference TRBV5-6 and TRBJ2-1 for the parts outside the CDR3, the full variable domain is DAGVTQSPTHLIKTRGQQVTLRCSPKSGHDTVSWYQQALGQGPQFIFQYYEEEERQRGNFPDRFSGHQFPNYSSELNVNALLLGDSALYLCASSPGLAGLTSYNEQFFGPGTRLTVL.

The chain links TRBV7-8 to TRBJ2-2; 8 bases map to TRBD1. Trimming at V came to 5 bases and at J to 0 bases, leaving 11 bases not matched to a gene. Germline CDR1 reads SGHVS; CDR2 reads FQNEAQ. This CDR3 has 18 amino acids. The CDR3 loop is CASSLLPRTGPNTGELFF. CDR3 in DNA: TGTGCCAGCAGCCTCCTCCCCCGGACAGGGCCGAACACCGGGGAGCTGTTTTTT. Looking up the rest from reference TRBV7-8 and TRBJ2-2 gives the full variable domain: GAGVSQSPRYKVAKRGQDVALRCDPISGHVSLFWYQQALGQGPEFLTYFQNEAQLDKSGLPSDRFFAERPEGSVSTLKIQRTQQEDSAVYLCASSLLPRTGPNTGELFFGEGSRLTVL.

The chain combines TRBV11-2 with TRBJ1-6; 9 nucleotides line up with TRBD1. With V trimmed by 4 bases and J by 4 bases, 2 bases remained unmatched. The CDR3 consists of 15 residues. Germline V gives CDR1 SGHAT, CDR2 FQNNGV. The chain's CDR3 is CASSSGQGYNSPLHF. The CDR3 DNA reads as TGTGCCAGCAGCTCAGGACAGGGGTATAATTCACCCCTCCACTTT.

This clone has at least ten counts. The rearrangement joins TRBV5-6 to TRBJ1-2; 8 nucleotides agree with TRBD1. V trimming: 4 bases; J trimming: 4 bases; junction bases outside the gene matches: 3. CDR1 and CDR2 (germline): SGHDT, YYEEEE. The CDR3 has 13 amino acids. The CDR3 DNA is TGTGCCAGCAGCCAGCAGGGGGCCTATGGCTACACCTTC. Its protein is CASSQQGAYGYTF.

This clone has just a few counts. The chain is built from TRBV7-8 and TRBJ1-6, with 7 nucleotides matching TRBD1. The trim removed 4 bases at V and 8 bases at J, leaving 5 bases unmatched. CDR3 length: 14 residues. CDR1 is SGHVS, CDR2 FQNEAQ, per germline. The chain's CDR3 is CASSSGQSDSPLHF. In DNA, the CDR3 is TGTGCCAGCAGCTCGGGACAGAGTGATTCACCCCTCCACTTT.

Only one count was recorded for this clone. The chain has TRBV11-2 and TRBJ2-1; D is possibly TRBD1 (5 bases). The germline V gene encodes CDR1 SGHAT and CDR2 FQNNGV. The CDR3 extends over 17 amino acids. V was shortened by 2 bases and J by 4 bases, with 18 bases between the two germline ends. The CDR3, as DNA: TGTGCCAGCAGCTTAAAGTCATCAGGGATCGATTACAATGAGCAGTTCTTC. It encodes CASSLKSSGIDYNEQFF. Variable domain in full (rest from reference TRBV11-2 and TRBJ2-1): EAGVAQSPRYKIIEKRQSVAFWCNPISGHATLYWYQQILGQGPKLLIQFQNNGVVDDSQLPKDRFSAERLKGVDSTLKIQPAKLEDSAVYLCASSLKSSGIDYNEQFFGPGTRLTVL.

The chain carries TRBV15 and TRBJ1-5, with D possibly TRBD1 on 5 matching bases. Germline V lookup: CDR1 LNHNV, CDR2 YYDKDF (reference sequence). This CDR3 has 13 amino acids. Trimming shortened V by 3 bases and J by 6 bases, and 9 bases separated the two germline ends. The CDR3 nucleotides read TGTGCCACCAGCAGCGGGGGTAGTCAGCCCCAGCATTTT. It translates to CATSSGGSQPQHF.

V and J are TRBV20-1 and TRBJ1-1, with a possible D match to TRBD1 (5 bases). The ends were cut back, 2 bases at V and 7 bases at J, with 8 bases in the middle. Germline-derived CDR1 and CDR2 are DFQATT and SNEGSKA (reference sequence). CDR3 size: 11 residues. CDR3 DNA sequence: TGCAGTGCTAGAAGCGACAGTGAAGCTTTCTTT. It codes for CSARSDSEAFF.